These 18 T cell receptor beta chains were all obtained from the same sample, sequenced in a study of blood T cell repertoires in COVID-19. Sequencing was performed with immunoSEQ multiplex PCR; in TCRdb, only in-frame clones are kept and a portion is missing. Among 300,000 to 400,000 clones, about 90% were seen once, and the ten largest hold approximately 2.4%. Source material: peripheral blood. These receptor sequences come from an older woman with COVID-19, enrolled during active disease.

The chain's CDR3 is CASSQGTGGNQPQHF. The CDR3 DNA sequence: TGTGCCAGCAGTCAAGGGACAGGGGGCAATCAGCCCCAGCATTTT. The J gene is TRBJ1-5, the V gene TRBV6-6; 10 nucleotides line up with TRBD1. CDR3 length: 15 residues. Germline assignment: CDR1 MNHNY and CDR2 SVGAGI (reference sequence). Losses at the gene ends were 5 bases for V and 2 bases for J; bases not matched to a gene: 3.

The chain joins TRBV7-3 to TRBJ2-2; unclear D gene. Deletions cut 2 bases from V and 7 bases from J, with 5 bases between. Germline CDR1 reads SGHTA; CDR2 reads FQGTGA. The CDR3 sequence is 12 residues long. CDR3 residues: CASSLAGGELFF. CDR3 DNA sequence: TGTGCCAGCAGCTTAGCAGGCGGGGAGCTGTTTTTT.

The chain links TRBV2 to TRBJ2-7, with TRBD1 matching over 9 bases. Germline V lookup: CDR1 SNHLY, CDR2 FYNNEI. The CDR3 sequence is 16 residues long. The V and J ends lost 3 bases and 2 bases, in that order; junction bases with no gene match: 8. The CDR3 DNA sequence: TGTGCCAGCAGTGATCCGGGACAGGGAACCACCTACGAGCAGTACTTC. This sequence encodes CASSDPGQGTTYEQYF.

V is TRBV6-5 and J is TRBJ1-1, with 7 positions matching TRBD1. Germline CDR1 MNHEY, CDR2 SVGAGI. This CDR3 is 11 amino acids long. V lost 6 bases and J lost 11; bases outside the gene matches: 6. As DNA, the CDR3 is TGTGCCAGCAGATTCGACAGGGCGGCTTTCTTT. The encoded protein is CASRFDRAAFF.

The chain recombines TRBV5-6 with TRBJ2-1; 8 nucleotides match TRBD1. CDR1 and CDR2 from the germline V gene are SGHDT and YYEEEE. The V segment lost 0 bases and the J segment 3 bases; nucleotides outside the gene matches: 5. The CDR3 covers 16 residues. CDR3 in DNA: TGTGCCAGCAGCTTGGGGACAGGGTTATTCTACAATGAGCAGTTCTTC. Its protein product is CASSLGTGLFYNEQFF.

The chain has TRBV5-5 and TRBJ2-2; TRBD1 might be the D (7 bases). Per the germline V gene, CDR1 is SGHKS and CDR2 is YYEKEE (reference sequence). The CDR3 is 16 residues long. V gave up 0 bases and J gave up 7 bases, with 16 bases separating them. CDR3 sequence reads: CASSLVRRGQSGELFF. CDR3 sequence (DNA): TGTGCCAGCAGCTTGGTTAGGAGGGGGCAGAGCGGGGAGCTGTTTTTT.

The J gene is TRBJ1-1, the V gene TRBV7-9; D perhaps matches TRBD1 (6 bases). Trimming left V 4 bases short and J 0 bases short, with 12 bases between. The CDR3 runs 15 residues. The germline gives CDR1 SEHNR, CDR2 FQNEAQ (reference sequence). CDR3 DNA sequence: TGTGCCAGCAGCTACAACAGGGATCTGAACACTGAAGCTTTCTTT. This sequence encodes CASSYNRDLNTEAFF.

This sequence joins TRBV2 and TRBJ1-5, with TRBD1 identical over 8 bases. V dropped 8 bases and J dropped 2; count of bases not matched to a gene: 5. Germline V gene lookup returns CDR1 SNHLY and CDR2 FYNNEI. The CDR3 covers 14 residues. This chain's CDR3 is CASQGAVGNQPQHF. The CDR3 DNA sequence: TGTGCCAGCCAGGGGGCGGTAGGCAATCAGCCCCAGCATTTT.

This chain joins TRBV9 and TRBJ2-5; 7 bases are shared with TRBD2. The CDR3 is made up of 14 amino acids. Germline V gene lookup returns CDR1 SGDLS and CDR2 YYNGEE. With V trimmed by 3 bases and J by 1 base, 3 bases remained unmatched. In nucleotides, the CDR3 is TGTGCCAGCAGCGCCCGCGGGGGCCAAGAGACCCAGTACTTC. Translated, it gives CASSARGGQETQYF.

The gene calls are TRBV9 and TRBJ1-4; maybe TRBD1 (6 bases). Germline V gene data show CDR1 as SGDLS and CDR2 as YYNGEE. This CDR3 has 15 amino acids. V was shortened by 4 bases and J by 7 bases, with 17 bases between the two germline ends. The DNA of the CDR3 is TGTGCCAGCAGCACAAAACAGGGCGGGAGTGAAAAACTGTTTTTT. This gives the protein CASSTKQGGSEKLFF.

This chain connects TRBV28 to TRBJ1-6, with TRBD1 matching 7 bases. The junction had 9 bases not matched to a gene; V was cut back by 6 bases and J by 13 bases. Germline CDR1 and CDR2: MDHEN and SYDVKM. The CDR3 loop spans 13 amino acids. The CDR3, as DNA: TGTGCCAGCAGCTCAGGGGGTGGGGTTCCCCTCCACTTT. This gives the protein CASSSGGGVPLHF.

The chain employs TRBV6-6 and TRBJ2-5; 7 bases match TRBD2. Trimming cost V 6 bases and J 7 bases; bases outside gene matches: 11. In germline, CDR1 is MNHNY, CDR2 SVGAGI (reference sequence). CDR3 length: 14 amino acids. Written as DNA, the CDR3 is TGTGCCAGCAGCTCCCCCGGGGGGTTTAGGACCCAGTACTTC. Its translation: CASSSPGGFRTQYF.

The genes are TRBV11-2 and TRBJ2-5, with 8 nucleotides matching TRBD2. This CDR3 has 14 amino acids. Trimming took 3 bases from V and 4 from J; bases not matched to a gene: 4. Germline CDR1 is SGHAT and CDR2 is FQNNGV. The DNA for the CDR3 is TGTGCCAGCAGCTTTAGACGGGGGGGAGAGACCCAGTACTTC. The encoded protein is CASSFRRGGETQYF. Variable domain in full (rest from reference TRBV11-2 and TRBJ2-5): EAGVAQSPRYKIIEKRQSVAFWCNPISGHATLYWYQQILGQGPKLLIQFQNNGVVDDSQLPKDRFSAERLKGVDSTLKIQPAKLEDSAVYLCASSFRRGGETQYFGPGTRLLVL.

In DNA, the CDR3 is TGTGCCAGCAGCCCCCCGGGTGAGGTCACCTCTGGAAACACCATATATTTT. Protein: CASSPPGEVTSGNTIYF. The gene calls are TRBV3-1 (or the pseudogene TRBV3-2) and TRBJ1-3, with D uncertain. The length of the CDR3 is 17 residues. Germline CDR1 is LGHDT and CDR2 is YNNKEL (reference sequence). The V end was cut by 4 bases, the J end by 0 bases, with 16 bases between.

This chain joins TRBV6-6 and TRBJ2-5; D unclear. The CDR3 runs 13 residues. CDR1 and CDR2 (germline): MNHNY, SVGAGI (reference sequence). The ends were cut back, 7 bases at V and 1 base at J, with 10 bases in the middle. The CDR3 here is CASNNRVQETQYF. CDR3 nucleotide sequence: TGTGCCAGCAATAACCGGGTCCAAGAGACCCAGTACTTC.

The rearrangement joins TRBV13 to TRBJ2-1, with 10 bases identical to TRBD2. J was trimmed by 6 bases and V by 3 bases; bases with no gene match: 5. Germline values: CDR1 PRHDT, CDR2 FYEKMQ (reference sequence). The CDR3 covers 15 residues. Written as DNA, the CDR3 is TGTGCCAGCAGCTTTCTAGCGGGGGAGGGCAATGAGCAGTTCTTC. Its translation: CASSFLAGEGNEQFF. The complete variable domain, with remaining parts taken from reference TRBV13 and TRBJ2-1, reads AAGVIQSPRHLIKEKRETATLKCYPIPRHDTVYWYQQGPGQDPQFLISFYEKMQSDKGSIPDRFSAQQFSDYHSELNMSSLELGDSALYFCASSFLAGEGNEQFFGPGTRLTVL.

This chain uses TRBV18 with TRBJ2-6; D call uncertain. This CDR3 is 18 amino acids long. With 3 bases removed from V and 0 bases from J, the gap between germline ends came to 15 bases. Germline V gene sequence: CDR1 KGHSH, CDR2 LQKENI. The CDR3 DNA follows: TGTGCCAGCTCACCCGCGAATCTCCAAAGCTCTGGGGCCAACGTCCTGACTTTC. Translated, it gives CASSPANLQSSGANVLTF.

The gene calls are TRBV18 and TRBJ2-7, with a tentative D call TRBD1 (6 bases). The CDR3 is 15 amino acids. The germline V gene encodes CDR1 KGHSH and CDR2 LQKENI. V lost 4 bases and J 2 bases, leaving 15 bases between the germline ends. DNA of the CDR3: TGTGCCAGCTCACAAACCGGGACATCAACCTACGAGCAGTACTTC. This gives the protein CASSQTGTSTYEQYF.